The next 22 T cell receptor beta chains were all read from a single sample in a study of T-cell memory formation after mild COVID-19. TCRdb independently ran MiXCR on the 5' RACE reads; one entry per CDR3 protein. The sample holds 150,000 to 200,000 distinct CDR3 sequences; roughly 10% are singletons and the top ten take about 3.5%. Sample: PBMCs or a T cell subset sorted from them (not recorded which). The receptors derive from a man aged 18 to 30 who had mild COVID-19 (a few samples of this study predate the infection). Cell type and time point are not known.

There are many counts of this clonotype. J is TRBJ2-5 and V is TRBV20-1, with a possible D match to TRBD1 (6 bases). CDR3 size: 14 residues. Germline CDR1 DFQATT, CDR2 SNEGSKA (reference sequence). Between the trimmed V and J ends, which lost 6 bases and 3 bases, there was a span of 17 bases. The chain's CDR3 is CSAETGTLEETQYF. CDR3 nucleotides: TGCAGTGCGGAGACCGGGACACTCGAAGAGACCCAGTACTTC.

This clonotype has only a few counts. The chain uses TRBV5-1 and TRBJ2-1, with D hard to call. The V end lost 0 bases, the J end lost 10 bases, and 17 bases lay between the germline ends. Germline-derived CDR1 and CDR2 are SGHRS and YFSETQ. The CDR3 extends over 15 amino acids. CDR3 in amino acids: CASSLVTRMGEEQFF. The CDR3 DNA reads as TGCGCCAGCAGCTTGGTAACTCGAATGGGTGAGGAGCAGTTCTTC. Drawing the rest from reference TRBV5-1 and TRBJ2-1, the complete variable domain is KAGVTQTPRYLIKTRGQQVTLSCSPISGHRSVSWYQQTPGQGLQFLFEYFSETQRNKGNFPGRFSGRQFSNSRSEMNVSTLELGDSALYLCASSLVTRMGEEQFFGPGTRLTVL.

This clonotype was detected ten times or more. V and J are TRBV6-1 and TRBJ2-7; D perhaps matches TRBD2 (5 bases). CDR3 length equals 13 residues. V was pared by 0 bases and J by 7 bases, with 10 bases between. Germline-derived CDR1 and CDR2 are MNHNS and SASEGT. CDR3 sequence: CASSEARPGEQYV. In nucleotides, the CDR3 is TGTGCCAGCAGTGAAGCCCGACCGGGGGAGCAGTACGTC.

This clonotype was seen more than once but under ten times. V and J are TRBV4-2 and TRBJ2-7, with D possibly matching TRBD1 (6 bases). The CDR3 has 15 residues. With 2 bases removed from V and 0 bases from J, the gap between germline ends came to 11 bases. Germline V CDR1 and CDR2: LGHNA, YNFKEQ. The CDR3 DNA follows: TGTGCCAGCAGCCAAAGACAGGAGAGCTCCTACGAGCAGTACTTC. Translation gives CASSQRQESSYEQYF.

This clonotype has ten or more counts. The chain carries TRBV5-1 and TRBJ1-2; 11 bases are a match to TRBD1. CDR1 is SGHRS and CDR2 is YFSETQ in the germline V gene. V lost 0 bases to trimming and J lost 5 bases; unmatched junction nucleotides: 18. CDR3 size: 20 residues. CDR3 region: CASSLGRRRVGQGAEYGYTF. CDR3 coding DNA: TGCGCCAGCAGCTTGGGCCGGCGGCGCGTCGGACAGGGGGCGGAATATGGCTACACCTTC. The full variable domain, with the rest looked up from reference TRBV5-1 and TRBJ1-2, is KAGVTQTPRYLIKTRGQQVTLSCSPISGHRSVSWYQQTPGQGLQFLFEYFSETQRNKGNFPGRFSGRQFSNSRSEMNVSTLELGDSALYLCASSLGRRRVGQGAEYGYTFGSGTRLTVV.

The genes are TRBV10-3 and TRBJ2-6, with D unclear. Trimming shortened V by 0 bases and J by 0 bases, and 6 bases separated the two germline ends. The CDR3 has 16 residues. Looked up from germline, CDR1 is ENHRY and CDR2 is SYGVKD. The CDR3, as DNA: TGTGCCATCAGTGAGTCGAGGAGCTCTGGGGCCAACGTCCTGACTTTC. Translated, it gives CAISESRSSGANVLTF.

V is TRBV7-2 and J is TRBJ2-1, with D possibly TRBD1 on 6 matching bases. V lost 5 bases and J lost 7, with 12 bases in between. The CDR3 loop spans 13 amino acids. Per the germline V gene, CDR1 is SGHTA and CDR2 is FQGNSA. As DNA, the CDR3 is TGTGCCAGCAGCCGCAGGGGATGGAATGAGCAGTTCTTC. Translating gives CASSRRGWNEQFF.

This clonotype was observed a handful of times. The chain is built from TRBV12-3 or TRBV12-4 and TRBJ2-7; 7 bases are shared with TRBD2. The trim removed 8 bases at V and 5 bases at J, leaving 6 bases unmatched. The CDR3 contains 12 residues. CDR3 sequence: CASREAGNEQYF. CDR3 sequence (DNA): TGTGCCAGCCGGGAAGCGGGGAACGAGCAGTACTTC.

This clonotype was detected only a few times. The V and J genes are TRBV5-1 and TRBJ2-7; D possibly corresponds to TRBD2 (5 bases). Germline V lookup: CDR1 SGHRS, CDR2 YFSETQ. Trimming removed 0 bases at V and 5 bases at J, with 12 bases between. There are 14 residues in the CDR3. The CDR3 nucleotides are TGCGCCAGCAGCTTGGCCGCGCGGGCCAACGAGCAGTACTTC. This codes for CASSLAARANEQYF.

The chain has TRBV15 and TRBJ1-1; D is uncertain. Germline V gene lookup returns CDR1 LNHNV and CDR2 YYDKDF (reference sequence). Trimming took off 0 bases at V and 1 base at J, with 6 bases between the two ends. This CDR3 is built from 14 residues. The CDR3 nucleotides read TGTGCCACCAGCAGAGAGTCACAGAACACTGAAGCTTTCTTT. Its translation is CATSRESQNTEAFF.

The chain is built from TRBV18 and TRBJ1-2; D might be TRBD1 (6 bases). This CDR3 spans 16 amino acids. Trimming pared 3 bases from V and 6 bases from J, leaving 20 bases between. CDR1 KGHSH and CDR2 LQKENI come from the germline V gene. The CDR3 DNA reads TGTGCCAGCTCACCCACAGGGCTCCGTGGAGGAGATGGCTACACCTTC. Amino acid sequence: CASSPTGLRGGDGYTF.

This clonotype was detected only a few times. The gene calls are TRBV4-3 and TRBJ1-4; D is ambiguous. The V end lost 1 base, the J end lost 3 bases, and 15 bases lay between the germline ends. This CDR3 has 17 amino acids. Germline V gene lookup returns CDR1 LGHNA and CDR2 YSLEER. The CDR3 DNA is TGCGCCAGCAGCCAAGTCCCGGAGGCGATGGCTAATGAAAAACTGTTTTTT. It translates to CASSQVPEAMANEKLFF.

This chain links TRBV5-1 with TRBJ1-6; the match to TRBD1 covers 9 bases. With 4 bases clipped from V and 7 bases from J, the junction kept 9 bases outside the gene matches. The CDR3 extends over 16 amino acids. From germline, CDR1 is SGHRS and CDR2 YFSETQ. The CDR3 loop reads CASSTQGAVPNSPLHF. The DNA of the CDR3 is TGCGCCAGCAGCACACAGGGGGCCGTACCGAATTCACCCCTCCACTTT.

The CDR3 region is CASSISRDNEQYV. CDR3 DNA: TGTGCCAGCAGCATCTCTCGGGACAACGAGCAGTACGTC. The chain recombines TRBV7-9 with TRBJ2-7, with a possible D match to TRBD1 (6 bases). The germline CDR1 and CDR2 sequences are SEHNR and FQNEAQ (reference sequence). The CDR3 is 13 residues long. The V and J ends lost 5 bases and 5 bases respectively, with 13 bases between them.

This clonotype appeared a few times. The CDR3, as DNA: TGCGCCAGCAGCGGCCGGGGTGGAACTGAAGCTTTCTTT. This codes for CASSGRGGTEAFF. The gene calls are TRBV5-1 and TRBJ1-1; no firm D call. This CDR3 contains 13 residues. Germline CDR1 is SGHRS and CDR2 is YFSETQ. Between the trimmed V and J ends, which lost 4 bases and 5 bases, there was a span of 12 bases. The whole variable domain, filled in from reference TRBV5-1 and TRBJ1-1, reads KAGVTQTPRYLIKTRGQQVTLSCSPISGHRSVSWYQQTPGQGLQFLFEYFSETQRNKGNFPGRFSGRQFSNSRSEMNVSTLELGDSALYLCASSGRGGTEAFFGQGTRLTVV.

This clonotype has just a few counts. The CDR3 DNA is TGTGCCAGCAGCATCCGTGTCCACACAGATACGCAGTATTTT. Protein sequence: CASSIRVHTDTQYF. V gene TRBV9 combines with J gene TRBJ2-3; D remains unclear. V lost 4 bases, J lost 2 bases, and 11 bases lay in between. There are 14 residues in the CDR3. CDR1 and CDR2 (germline): SGDLS, YYNGEE.

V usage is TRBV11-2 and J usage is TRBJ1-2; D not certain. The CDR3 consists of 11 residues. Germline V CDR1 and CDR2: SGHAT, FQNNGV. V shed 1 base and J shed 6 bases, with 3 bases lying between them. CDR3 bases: TGTGCCAGCAGCTTAGTACATGGCTACACCTTC. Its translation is CASSLVHGYTF.

The CDR3 loop reads CASSQGGPYEAFF. In nucleotides, the CDR3 is TGTGCCAGCAGCCAGGGGGGACCCTATGAAGCTTTCTTT. The chain links TRBV3-1 to TRBJ1-1; D might be TRBD1 (5 bases). Trimming took 3 bases from V and 7 from J, leaving 12 bases between them. The germline CDR1 and CDR2 sequences are LGHDT and YNNKEL (reference sequence). The CDR3 sequence is 13 residues long.

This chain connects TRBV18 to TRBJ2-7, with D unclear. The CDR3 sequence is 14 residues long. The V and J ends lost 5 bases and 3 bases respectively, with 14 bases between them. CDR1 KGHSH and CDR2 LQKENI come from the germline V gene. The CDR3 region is CASSSAPRRYEQYV. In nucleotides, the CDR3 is TGTGCCAGCTCATCAGCACCCAGACGCTACGAGCAGTACGTC.

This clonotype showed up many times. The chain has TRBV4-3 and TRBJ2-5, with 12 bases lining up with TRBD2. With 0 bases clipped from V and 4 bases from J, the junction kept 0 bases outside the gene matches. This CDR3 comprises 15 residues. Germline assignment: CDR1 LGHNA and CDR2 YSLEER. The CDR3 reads CASSQEGLAGETQYF. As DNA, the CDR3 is TGCGCCAGCAGCCAAGAGGGACTAGCGGGAGAGACCCAGTACTTC.

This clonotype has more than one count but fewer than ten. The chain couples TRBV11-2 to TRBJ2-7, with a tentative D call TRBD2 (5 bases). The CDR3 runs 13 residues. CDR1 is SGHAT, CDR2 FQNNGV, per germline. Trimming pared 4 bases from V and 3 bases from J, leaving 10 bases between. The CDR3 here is CASSWGEVYEQYF. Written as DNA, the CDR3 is TGTGCCAGCAGCTGGGGAGAAGTCTACGAGCAGTACTTC. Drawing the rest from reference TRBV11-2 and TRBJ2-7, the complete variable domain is EAGVAQSPRYKIIEKRQSVAFWCNPISGHATLYWYQQILGQGPKLLIQFQNNGVVDDSQLPKDRFSAERLKGVDSTLKIQPAKLEDSAVYLCASSWGEVYEQYFGPGTRLTVT.

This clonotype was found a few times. The CDR3 region has the DNA TGTGCCAGCAGCTCGGGACTCCCGAGCTCCTACGAGCAGTACTTC. Its translation: CASSSGLPSSYEQYF. The chain combines TRBV7-2 with TRBJ2-7; D possibly corresponds to TRBD2 (6 bases). In germline, CDR1 is SGHTA, CDR2 FQGNSA. V was pared by 4 bases and J by 0 bases, with 13 bases between. This CDR3 has 15 residues.